The clone carrying this TCR beta chain was observed a few times. As yet, its antigen is unknown. The data stem from a study of post-analysis software for immune sequencing data. Looking at the study overall: Relapsing-remitting, secondary progressive and progressive-relapsing courses of multiple sclerosis were included.

Study-wide findings and caveats: Strong co-clustering by F measure linked samples that shared a preparation batch. The five TRBV segments detected at higher frequency in patients than in controls included TRBV5-6, TRBV5-1 and TRBV20-1.

Germline V gives CDR1 SGHRS, CDR2 YFSETQ. The CDR3 extends over 16 amino acids. V lost 4 bases, J lost 1 base, and 4 bases stayed unmatched. cDNA libraries of TCR beta carried unique molecular identifiers. One entry per CDR3 protein results from TCRdb running MiXCR on the PCR reads. The profile shows hundreds of thousands of distinct CDR3 sequences, 25% to 30% of them singletons. Specimen: blood. This chain joins TRBV5-1 and TRBJ2-7; the match to TRBD2 covers 14 bases. This clonotype was obtained from a girl between 10 and 17 years old with multiple sclerosis. This CDR3 reads CASSQRLAGGSYEQYF. The DNA of the CDR3 is TGCGCCAGCAGCCAAAGACTAGCGGGAGGGTCCTACGAGCAGTACTTC.